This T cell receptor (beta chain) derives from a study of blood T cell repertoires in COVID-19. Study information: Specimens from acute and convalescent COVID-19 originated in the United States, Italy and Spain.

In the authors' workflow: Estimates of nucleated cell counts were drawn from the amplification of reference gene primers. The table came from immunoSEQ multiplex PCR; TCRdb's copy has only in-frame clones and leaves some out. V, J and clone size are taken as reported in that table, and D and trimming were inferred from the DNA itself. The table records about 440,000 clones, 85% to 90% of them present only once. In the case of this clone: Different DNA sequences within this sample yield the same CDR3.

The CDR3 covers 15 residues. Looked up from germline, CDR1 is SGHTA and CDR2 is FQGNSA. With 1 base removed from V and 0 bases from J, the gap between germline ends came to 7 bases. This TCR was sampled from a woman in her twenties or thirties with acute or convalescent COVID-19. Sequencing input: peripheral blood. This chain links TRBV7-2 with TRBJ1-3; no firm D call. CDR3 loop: CASSLERSSGNTIYF. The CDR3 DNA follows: TGTGCCAGCAGCTTAGAGCGGAGCTCTGGAAACACCATATATTTT.